This T cell receptor beta chain was recorded in a study of shared clonotypes between healthy human individuals. Across the study: The study enrolled a couple of women and a few men aged 18 to 49. Each donor had three CD4 naive, three CD4 memory, two CD8 naive and one CD8 memory plate. General study results and limits: Clonotypes shared by all four sorted-subset donors had higher generation probabilities than non-shared clonotypes.

It was at deep level that the assay was run. Some clones are missing from TCRdb's copy, which holds only in-frame ones; the method was immunoSEQ multiplex PCR. The sample includes 2.3 million or so clones, approximately 95% of them seen just once. Germline trimming cut 7 bases from V and 7 bases from J; bases unmatched to any gene: 11. CDR3 size: 14 residues. CDR1 is MDHEN, CDR2 SYDVKM, per germline. As for this clone: Antigen specificity is unknown.

The rearrangement links TRBV28 to TRBJ2-7; TRBD1 matches at 9 bases. Sequenced material: naive CD4+ T cells from PBMCs. Subset defined: CD45RA+ positively selected. The TCR sequence derives from a young man in good health. Some clones in this sample may be carry-over from other donors' samples. The CDR3 DNA follows: TGTGCCAGCATAAGGGACAGGGCTTATGGGGAGCAGTACTTC. The encoded protein is CASIRDRAYGEQYF.